The 6 T cell receptor beta chains below were found in one sample sequenced in a study of OX40 agonist ivuxolimab in advanced cancers. The data were produced by immunoSEQ multiplex PCR, yet TCRdb's version contains in-frame clones alone and is incomplete. The sample lists tens of thousands of clones, 70% to 90% occurring once. Material: CD4+ or CD8+ T cells sorted from blood, obtained in a trial of the OX40 agonist ivuxolimab. The receptors shown here come from an adult with an advanced solid tumor such as melanoma, head and neck, liver or kidney cancer.

The V and J genes are TRBV10-3 and TRBJ2-5; 7 bases map to TRBD2. V lost 4 bases to trimming and J lost 2 bases; unmatched junction nucleotides: 10. Germline CDR1 and CDR2: ENHRY and SYGVKD. The length of the CDR3 is 16 residues. The CDR3 DNA sequence: TGTGCCATCAGTGTATCTAGTGGGGGGGGACAAGAGACCCAGTACTTC. It translates to CAISVSSGGGQETQYF.

To note about this clone: At the DNA level, this CDR3 is encoded by other sequences in the same sample as well. This rearrangement joins TRBV6-5 to TRBJ1-3; 9 bases agree with TRBD1. CDR1 and CDR2 (germline): MNHEY, SVGAGI. V shed 6 bases and J 2 bases; nucleotides not matched to a gene: 5. The CDR3 totals 15 residues. The CDR3 DNA reads as TGTGCCAGCAGGTCGACAGGGGGGACTGGAAACACCATATATTTT. Amino acids: CASRSTGGTGNTIYF.

The chain is built from TRBV5-1 and TRBJ2-3; unclear D gene. The CDR3 length is 14 residues. Germline V CDR1 and CDR2: SGHRS, YFSETQ. V was trimmed by 4 bases and J by 4 bases, leaving 13 bases between them. The CDR3 loop reads CASSPDRASDTQYF. For the CDR3, the DNA is TGCGCCAGCAGCCCTGACCGAGCCTCAGATACGCAGTATTTT.

J is TRBJ2-7 and V is TRBV13; no clear D gene. V gave up 6 bases and J gave up 1 base, with 10 bases separating them. Germline assignment: CDR1 PRHDT and CDR2 FYEKMQ (reference sequence). The CDR3 is made up of 13 amino acids. The CDR3 spells CASRDLGSYEQYF. The CDR3 DNA sequence: TGTGCCAGCAGGGACCTGGGGTCCTACGAGCAGTACTTC.

This chain joins TRBV9 and TRBJ1-3, with D hard to call. The V gene lost 3 bases and the J gene lost 4 bases, with 17 bases spanning the gap. CDR3 length: 16 amino acids. Germline lookup yields CDR1 SGDLS and CDR2 YYNGEE. The CDR3 nucleotides are TGTGCCAGCAGCGGAGCCGGCCTCTCGGGAGGAAACACCATATATTTT. Translated: CASSGAGLSGGNTIYF.

This clone was seen more than once but under ten times. This chain joins TRBV7-3 and TRBJ1-1; D might be TRBD1 (5 bases). V was clipped by 5 bases and J by 8 bases, with 18 bases between them. Germline CDR1 and CDR2: SGHTA and FQGTGA. This CDR3 has 14 amino acids. CDR3 DNA: TGTGCCAGCAGCCCGACAGCCGAGACTCCCGAAGCTTTCTTT. Encoded protein: CASSPTAETPEAFF. Full variable domain (missing parts from reference TRBV7-3 and TRBJ1-1): GAGVSQTPSNKVTEKGKYVELRCDPISGHTALYWYRQSLGQGPEFLIYFQGTGAADDSGLPNDRFFAVRPEGSVSTLKIQRTERGDSAVYLCASSPTAETPEAFFGQGTRLTVV.